This TCR beta chain was captured in a study of blood T cell repertoires in COVID-19. Study in general: Samples came from the United States, Italy and Spain, spanning acute and convalescent COVID-19. T cells, B-cell-depleted T cells, or PBMCs provided the cDNA or gDNA that served as material.

V was clipped by 6 bases and J by 1 base, with 15 bases between them. CDR1 and CDR2 (germline): MNHEY, SVGAGI. The CDR3 length is 15 residues. Authors' methods: Nucleated cell number was recorded as an estimate derived from reference gene primer amplification. The protocol was immunoSEQ multiplex PCR, while the TCRdb copy is restricted to in-frame clones and leaves out a portion. The V and J calls and clone size come from that table; D and trimming were worked out from the DNA. This sample has about 74,000 clones; roughly 81% occur once, and the top ten carry around a third. This receptor was identified in a man in his 70s with acute or convalescent COVID-19. The sample was peripheral blood. The chain carries TRBV6-5 and TRBJ1-2; D is perhaps TRBD1 (5 bases). This CDR3 is CASRVRGSINYGYTF. The CDR3 DNA sequence: TGTGCCAGCAGGGTCCGGGGGAGTATTAACTATGGCTACACCTTC.